This is a list of T cell receptor beta chains from one sample in a study of T cells in Graves' hyperthyroidism and ophthalmopathy. MiXCR, run by TCRdb on the multiplex PCR reads, gives a single entry per CDR3 protein. The sample lists under 400,000 distinct CDR3 sequences; about 15% were seen once. Sequencing was carried out using blood. These TCRs come from a woman in her sixties or seventies with Graves' hyperthyroidism. Each CDR3 is given with its conserved first and last residue. The order of the fields is CDR3 DNA, CDR3 protein, J gene, D gene, clone size, V gene. D genes are given only for firm matches. Expanded clones are given a class, and other clones once, few, many or no size at all.

TGTGCCAGCAGTGGGGACGGGACTTTATACGAGCAGTACTTC CASSGDGTLYEQYF TRBJ2-7 . many TRBV6-1
TGTGCCAGCAGTCCCCGTCAAGAAACAGATACGCAGTATTTT CASSPRQETDTQYF TRBJ2-3 . many TRBV6-2/TRBV6-3
TGCGCCAGCAGCTCGGTAATGGCTACAGATACGCAGTATTTT CASSSVMATDTQYF TRBJ2-3 . many TRBV5-1
TGTGCCAGCAGGTCGCCGGGACAGAAGAAAAACTATGGCTACACCTTC CASRSPGQKKNYGYTF TRBJ1-2 TRBD1 . TRBV4-2
TGTGCCAGCAGCCCTCTAGGGACCCAAGAGACCCAGTACTTC CASSPLGTQETQYF TRBJ2-5 . . TRBV5-8
TGCAGTGCGGAGAGAGGAGAGACCCAGTACTTC CSAERGETQYF TRBJ2-5 . many TRBV20-1
TGTGCCAGCAGCCCCACAGGGGGCCCCTCCTACGAGCAGTACTTC CASSPTGGPSYEQYF TRBJ2-7 TRBD1 once TRBV9
TGCGCCAGCAGCTTGGATGGACAGGGACAGCTGTTTTTT CASSLDGQGQLFF TRBJ2-2 TRBD1 many TRBV5-1
TGTGCCTGTAGCGGGACCCGGACTGATAATGAGCAGTTCTTC CACSGTRTDNEQFF TRBJ2-1 TRBD2 many TRBV30
TGTGCCAGCAGTTTTTGGGGACTCAAGACCTACAATGAGCAGTTCTTC CASSFWGLKTYNEQFF TRBJ2-1 . many TRBV28
TGTGCCAGCAGTTACTGGCAGAGAGACTTTATGAACACTGAAGCTTTCTTT CASSYWQRDFMNTEAFF TRBJ1-1 . few TRBV6-5
TGCGCCAGCAGCTTACAGTTCGCAGATACGCAGTATTTT CASSLQFADTQYF TRBJ2-3 . many TRBV5-1
TGCAGTGCCTCAGGGACTAGTGAAGAGACCCAGTACTTC CSASGTSEETQYF TRBJ2-5 TRBD2 . TRBV20-1
TGTGCCAGTAGTTTGGACAGGGGGCGAATCTATGGCTACACCTTC CASSLDRGRIYGYTF TRBJ1-2 TRBD1 few TRBV19
TGTGCCAGCGGAGTTTCAGACGGTGAGCAGTTCTTC CASGVSDGEQFF TRBJ2-1 . few TRBV12-3/TRBV12-4
TGTGCCTGGGCACAGGGGAACAATCAGCCCCAGCATTTT CAWAQGNNQPQHF TRBJ1-5 TRBD1 many TRBV30
TGTGCCTGGATTAAGGCTAGCGGGAATGAGCAGTTCTTC CAWIKASGNEQFF TRBJ2-1 TRBD2 many TRBV30
TGCAGTACATCTCCCGCCGGCCCTTATGGCTACACCTTC CSTSPAGPYGYTF TRBJ1-2 . . TRBV20-1
TGTGCCAGCAGCTTAGGAGCGGACGAGCAGTACTTC CASSLGADEQYF TRBJ2-7 . many TRBV5-1
TGTGCCAGCAAAAGAGTAATTGGATTTAGTTCGGAAAAACTGTTTTTT CASKRVIGFSSEKLFF TRBJ1-4 . many TRBV6-5
TGCGCCAGCAGCCAACAGGACTTGATAGCGGGAGGGCGAGAGCAGTTCTTC CASSQQDLIAGGREQFF TRBJ2-1 TRBD2 many TRBV4-1
TGTGCCAGCTCACCGTCCCGGATACGGGAAGGCTACACCTTC CASSPSRIREGYTF TRBJ1-2 . many TRBV18
TGCAGCGTCGGCCTTAACTCACCCTACAATGAGCAGTTCTTC CSVGLNSPYNEQFF TRBJ2-1 . many TRBV29-1
TGTGCCTGGAGTGCTCTACCTTACGAGCAGTACTTC CAWSALPYEQYF TRBJ2-7 . many TRBV30